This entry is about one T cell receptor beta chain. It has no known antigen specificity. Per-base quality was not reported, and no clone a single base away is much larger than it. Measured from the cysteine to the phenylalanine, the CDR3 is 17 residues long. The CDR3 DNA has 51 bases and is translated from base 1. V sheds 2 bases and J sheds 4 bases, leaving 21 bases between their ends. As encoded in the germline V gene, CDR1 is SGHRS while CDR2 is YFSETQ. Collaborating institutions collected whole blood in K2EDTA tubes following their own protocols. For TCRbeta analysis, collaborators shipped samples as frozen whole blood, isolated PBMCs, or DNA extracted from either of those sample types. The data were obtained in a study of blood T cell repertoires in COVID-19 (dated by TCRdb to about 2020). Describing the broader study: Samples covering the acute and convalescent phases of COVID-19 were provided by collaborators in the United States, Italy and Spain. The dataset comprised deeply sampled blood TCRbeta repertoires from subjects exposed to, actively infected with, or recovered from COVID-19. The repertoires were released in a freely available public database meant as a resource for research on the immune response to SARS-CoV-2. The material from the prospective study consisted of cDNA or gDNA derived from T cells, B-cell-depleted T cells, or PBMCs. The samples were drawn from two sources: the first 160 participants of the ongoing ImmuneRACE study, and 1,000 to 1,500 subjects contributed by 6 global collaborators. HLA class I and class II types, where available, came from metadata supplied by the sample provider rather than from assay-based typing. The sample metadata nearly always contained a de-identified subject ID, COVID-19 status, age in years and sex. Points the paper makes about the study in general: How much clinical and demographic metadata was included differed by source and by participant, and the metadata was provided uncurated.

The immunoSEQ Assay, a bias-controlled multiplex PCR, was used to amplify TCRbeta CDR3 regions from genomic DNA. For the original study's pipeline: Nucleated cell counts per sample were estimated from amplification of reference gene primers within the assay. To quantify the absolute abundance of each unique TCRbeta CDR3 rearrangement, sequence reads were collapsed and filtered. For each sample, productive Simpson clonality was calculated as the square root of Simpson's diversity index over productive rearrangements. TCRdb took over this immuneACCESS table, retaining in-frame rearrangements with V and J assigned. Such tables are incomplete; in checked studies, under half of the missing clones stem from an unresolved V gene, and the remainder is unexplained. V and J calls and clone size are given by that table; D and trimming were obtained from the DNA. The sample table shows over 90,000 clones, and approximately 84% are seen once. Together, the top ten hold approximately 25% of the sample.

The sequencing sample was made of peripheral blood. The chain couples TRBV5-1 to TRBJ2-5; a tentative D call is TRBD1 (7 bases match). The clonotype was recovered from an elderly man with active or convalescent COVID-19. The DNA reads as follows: TGCGCCAGCAGCTTCTCGCCGGTAGGGGGCGGGGCAGAGACCCAGTACTTC. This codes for CASSFSPVGGGAETQYF.